One sample yielded the 12 T cell receptor beta chains listed below, sequenced in a study of beta chain features in type 1 diabetes. Since all of the isolated RNA was reverse transcribed, expressed TCRB transcripts were what got sequenced. Method: immunoSEQ multiplex PCR; TCRdb's copy keeps in-frame clones and lacks some. The table includes over 300,000 clones, 7% to 9% detected once. The sample consisted of central memory CD4+ T cells from blood. These receptors originate from a woman between 18 and 30 years old in good health.

This clone was detected only a few times. The gene calls are TRBV28 and TRBJ2-3; 8 bases line up with TRBD2. Trimming at V came to 5 bases and at J to 6 bases, leaving 13 bases not matched to a gene. The CDR3 is 16 residues long. Germline V CDR1 and CDR2: MDHEN, SYDVKM. CDR3 sequence reads: CASSTVGAGERDTQYF. Written as DNA, the CDR3 is TGTGCCAGCAGTACGGTGGGAGCGGGAGAGCGGGATACGCAGTATTTT.

This clone was recorded at least ten times. The chain joins TRBV28 to TRBJ1-1; TRBD1 matches at 10 bases. V gave up 8 bases and J gave up 6 bases; unmatched junction bases: 6. Germline V gene lookup returns CDR1 MDHEN and CDR2 SYDVKM. CDR3 length equals 13 residues. CDR3 loop: CASSGQGLPEAFF. DNA for the CDR3: TGTGCCAGCTCGGGACAGGGGTTGCCTGAAGCTTTCTTT.

This clone was seen more than once but under ten times. The chain is built from TRBV12-5 and TRBJ2-1, with 11 positions matching TRBD2. The CDR3 contains 14 residues. Germline-derived CDR1 and CDR2 are LGHNT and FRNRAP. With V trimmed by 6 bases and J by 5 bases, 3 bases remained unmatched. For the CDR3, the DNA is TGTGCTAGTGGACCTAGCGGGGGGCACAATGAGCAGTTCTTC. Translating it yields CASGPSGGHNEQFF.

The V gene is TRBV10-2, the J gene TRBJ2-7; TRBD2 agrees at 9 bases. Germline-derived CDR1 and CDR2 are WSHSY and SAAADI. V shed 6 bases and J 4 bases; nucleotides not matched to a gene: 4. The CDR3 is 13 residues long. CDR3 bases: TGCGCCAGCAGCGTAGCGGGAGTTTACGAGCAGTACTTC. It is translated as CASSVAGVYEQYF.

This clone was recorded a few times. The chain combines TRBV6-5 with TRBJ2-7, with 7 positions matching TRBD1. Germline loops: CDR1 MNHEY, CDR2 SVGAGI. The CDR3 length is 13 residues. J lost 5 bases, V lost 2 bases, and 3 bases had no gene match. The chain's CDR3 is CASSYGDRDEQYF. In DNA form, the CDR3 reads TGTGCCAGCAGTTACGGAGACAGGGACGAGCAGTACTTC.

This clone came up a few times. The chain has TRBV6-6 and TRBJ2-1; TRBD2 agrees at 12 bases. This CDR3 has 16 residues. CDR1 and CDR2 from the germline V gene are MNHNY and SVGAGI (reference sequence). With 2 bases clipped from V and 7 bases from J, the junction kept 6 bases outside the gene matches. Here the CDR3 DNA reads TGTGCCAGCAGTTACCTGTCTAGCGGGAGGGGGAATGAGCAGTTCTTC. Amino acids: CASSYLSSGRGNEQFF.

The rearrangement joins TRBV28 to TRBJ1-5, with D uncertain. V was trimmed by 7 bases and J by 7 bases, leaving 14 bases between them. The CDR3 is 13 residues long. Germline CDR1 is MDHEN and CDR2 is SYDVKM. In nucleotides, the CDR3 is TGTGCCAGCAATTCAGCGGGTTCCCAGCCCCAGCATTTT. Residues: CASNSAGSQPQHF.

With respect to this clone: The sample holds other DNA sequences that translate to the same CDR3. The chain combines TRBV28 with TRBJ1-2; D is perhaps TRBD1 (5 bases). Germline lookup yields CDR1 MDHEN and CDR2 SYDVKM. V gave up 2 bases and J gave up 4 bases, with 5 bases separating them. This CDR3 is 12 amino acids long. Here the CDR3 DNA reads TGTGCCAGCAGTTTACAGGGCTATGGCTACACCTTC. The encoded protein is CASSLQGYGYTF.

The V gene is TRBV13, the J gene TRBJ1-3; weak D call: TRBD1 (6 bases). The CDR3 is 15 residues long. V was cut by 0 bases and J by 0 bases, with 6 bases left in between. CDR1 is PRHDT and CDR2 is FYEKMQ in the germline V gene (reference sequence). CDR3 sequence reads: CASSLGDSSGNTIYF. CDR3 DNA sequence: TGTGCCAGCAGCTTAGGGGACAGCTCTGGAAACACCATATATTTT.

The chain is built from TRBV25-1 and TRBJ2-7; D possibly matches TRBD1 or TRBD2 (5 bases each). From germline, CDR1 is MGHDK and CDR2 SYGVNS. This CDR3 comprises 14 residues. Between the trimmed V and J ends, which lost 1 base and 5 bases, there was a span of 12 bases. The CDR3 is CASSESWLGDEQYF. CDR3 DNA sequence: TGTGCCAGCAGTGAATCCTGGTTGGGGGACGAGCAGTACTTC.

This clone was observed a handful of times. This rearrangement joins TRBV19 to TRBJ2-7, with a tentative D call TRBD2 (7 bases). The V gene lost 11 bases and the J gene lost 3 bases, with 11 bases spanning the gap. Per the germline V gene, CDR1 is LNHDA and CDR2 is SQIVND (reference sequence). The CDR3 is 11 amino acids. Here the CDR3 reads CAPGGHYEQYF. CDR3 nucleotide sequence: TGTGCCCCGGGGGGCCACTACGAGCAGTACTTC.

This clone was counted between two and nine times. The rearrangement links TRBV5-5 to TRBJ1-5; perhaps TRBD1 as D (5 bases). V was clipped by 1 base and J by 2 bases, with 13 bases between them. Germline-derived CDR1 and CDR2 are SGHKS and YYEKEE (reference sequence). This CDR3 has 16 residues. The CDR3 DNA sequence: TGTGCCAGCAGCTTGCGGGCCCAGGGTGGCAATCAGCCCCAGCATTTT. Its protein product is CASSLRAQGGNQPQHF.